This T cell receptor (beta chain) came from a study of cytomegalovirus exposure and HLA in healthy donors. For the study at large: A data release that came early held roughly 80 million unique TCRs from HLA-typed donors.

The CDR3 covers 14 residues. With 5 bases clipped from V and 1 base from J, the junction kept 4 bases outside the gene matches. In germline, CDR1 is SGHRS, CDR2 YFSETQ. A multiplex PCR was run with 60 Vbeta primers and 13 Jbeta primers. TCRdb's copy holds only in-frame clones and misses some; the assay was immunoSEQ multiplex PCR. The repertoire shows roughly 150,000 clones; the top ten hold about 1.7%. Study-level results: As was reported, the classifier diagnosed cytomegalovirus status with high specificity and sensitivity. In a later analysis, V- and J-gene trimming of beta chains associated with a DCLRE1C missense variant, replicated independently. Per published accounts, TCR beta sequences correctly predicted the HLA-A and HLA-B alleles of most subjects.

Note on this clone: Its antigen remains unknown.

The receptor comes from a woman aged 50 to 65 in good health and CMV-seronegative. V is TRBV5-1 and J is TRBJ2-5; 8 bases fit TRBD2. The sequencing input was PBMCs. The CDR3 DNA sequence: TGCGCCAGCAGTCCGGGGGGGTCCCAAGAGACCCAGTACTTC. It yields the protein CASSPGGSQETQYF.